This T cell receptor (beta chain) was identified in a study of T-cell memory formation after mild COVID-19 listed by TCRdb under 2021. A note on the overall study: TCR sequence clusters from the two donors were found to be largely donor specific. In a couple of donors, T-cell clones that expanded and contracted after mild COVID-19 were tracked by sequencing TCRalpha and TCRbeta repertoires over time. Two young, previously healthy adult volunteers, one female and one male, were included in the cohort. The paper's findings and limits, for the study overall: Only two mild cases were covered in the study, and larger cohorts including severe cases with pre-infection samples were considered necessary. The detection of some responding clones in pre-infection memory suggests that pre-existing cross-reactive memory T cells joined the SARS-CoV-2 response. Clones that contracted from day 15 to 85 showed balanced CD4/CD8 phenotypes, whereas a second wave of clones that expanded from day 15 to 37 leaned towards CD4+. The second-wave clones that peaked on day 37 were not confirmed to be SARS-CoV-2 specific. Contracting CD4+ clones were located mainly in the CM and EM memory subsets, whereas CD8+ clones were found to be enriched in EMRA.

As to this clonotype: What antigen it recognizes has not been identified. Base quality data are lacking; no much larger clone is found one base away.

From its cysteine to its phenylalanine, the CDR3 spans 15 amino acids. Kept here is only the CDR3 DNA, which spans 45 bases and is read in frame from base 1. CDR1 and CDR2, looked up from the germline V gene, are SGHRS and YFSETQ. V ends up 3 bases short and J 4 bases short, with an unmatched junction base count of 6. Sequencing instrument: Illumina NovaSeq 6000. TCRalpha and TCRbeta cDNA libraries were built by 5'RACE with constant-segment primers, adding sample barcodes and unique molecular identifiers. Trizol reagent was used to extract RNA from every sample. Amplification of the libraries took two PCR steps, and the second step added a second sample barcode plus Illumina TruSeq adapters. Sequencing of libraries was performed on an Illumina NovaSeq with 2 x 150 bp paired-end reads. Per the authors' processing: The reads were demultiplexed and collapsed into UMI-guided consensus sequences using migec v1.2.7. Using mixcr v2.1.11, the UMI consensuses were aligned to TRA and TRB V and J templates and assembled into clonotypes. A clonotype was counted as expanded or contracted only when both edgeR and NoisET called the clonotype significant, with the noise models trained on biological replicates. edgeR calls used a false discovery rate-adjusted p below 0.01 and a log2 fold-change threshold of 1. PCA with hierarchical clustering of max-normalized trajectories of the 1000 most abundant clonotypes was used as exploratory dynamics analysis. Separately sequenced CD4+ and CD8+ repertoires were used to assign a CD4 or CD8 phenotype to each responding clone. TCRdb itself trimmed the public reads at Q25 with fastp, ran MiXCR and retained productive beta chains. Records with the same CDR3 protein are collapsed into one entry carrying the most frequent genes and DNA. The V and J calls shown here were made by TCRdb, not taken from the authors' results. The sample includes roughly 550,000 distinct CDR3 sequences, with around 21% observed a single time. The ten top clones hold about an eighth of the sample.

Ficoll-Paque density gradient centrifugation was the method used to isolate PBMCs. This TCR was sampled from an adult woman who had mild COVID-19 (a few samples of this study predate the infection). The sample titles of this study are shuffled in the database, so cell type and time point are left out; the donor was told from shared clones. Material: PBMCs or a T cell subset sorted from them (not recorded which). The V and J genes are TRBV5-1 and TRBJ1-3; TRBD1 matches 8 bases in the middle. The CDR3 corresponds to CASSSQTGGGNTIYF. The nucleotide sequence is given as TGCGCCAGCAGCTCCCAAACAGGGGGAGGAAACACCATATATTTT.